The 18 T cell receptor beta chains reported below all come from one sample, sequenced in a study of neurological immune-mediated disorders (dated by TCRdb to the late 2010s). The method was 5' RACE. The sequencer was an Illumina HiSeq 2500. TCRdb trimmed public reads at Q25 via fastp, called clones via MiXCR and kept in-frame beta chains. Rows are unified per CDR3 protein, each entry keeping the most common DNA and genes. The sample yields tens of thousands of distinct CDR3 sequences; 5.5% to 7% were counted once. The ten most abundant clones make up roughly 2% of the sample. Sequenced input: CD4+ T cells from blood. Receptors were obtained from a woman aged 50 to 60 in good health.

This clonotype was detected ten times or more. This clone may be a read error of a much larger clone one base away. The rearrangement joins TRBV5-1 to TRBJ2-3; 10 nucleotides match TRBD2. Germline V gene lookup returns CDR1 SGHRS and CDR2 YFSETQ. The junction had 6 bases not matched to a gene; V was cut back by 7 bases and J by 1 base. CDR3 size: 15 residues. This chain's CDR3 is CASHAGTSGTDTQYF. The CDR3 DNA sequence: TGCGCCAGCCATGCCGGGACTAGCGGCACAGATACGCAGTATTTT.

The sample holds many counts of this clonotype. V is TRBV5-1 and J is TRBJ1-5; D is undetermined. The CDR3 runs 15 residues. Deletions cut 0 bases from V and 3 bases from J, with 10 bases between. Looked up from germline, CDR1 is SGHRS and CDR2 is YFSETQ. The CDR3 DNA is TGCGCCAGCAGCTTGGCCGGGGTGCTCAATCAGCCCCAGCATTTT. Translating it yields CASSLAGVLNQPQHF.

This clonotype is medium-sized. This rearrangement joins TRBV12-3 or TRBV12-4 to TRBJ2-7; 10 nucleotides align to TRBD1. The CDR3 sequence is 15 residues long. V lost 7 bases, J lost 7 bases, and 13 bases stayed unmatched. The CDR3 bases are TGTGCCAGCACATACCGGGACAGGGGTTCTCGGGAGCAGTACTTC. It codes for CASTYRDRGSREQYF.

This clonotype was seen at least ten times. The gene calls are TRBV4-1 and TRBJ1-4; no firm D call. Germline V lookup: CDR1 MGHRA, CDR2 YSYEKL. Trimming shortened V by 8 bases and J by 6 bases, and 7 bases separated the two germline ends. This CDR3 region has 11 residues. The CDR3 DNA reads TGCGCCAGCTTCGGAGATGAAAAACTGTTTTTT. Translated, it gives CASFGDEKLFF.

This clonotype was observed a handful of times. The V call is TRBV29-1, the J call TRBJ2-3; D remains unclear. Germline CDR1 reads SQVTM; CDR2 reads ANQGSEA. The CDR3 is made up of 13 amino acids. Trimming removed 3 bases from V and 2 bases from J, with 9 bases in between. The CDR3 sequence: CSVDWKSTDTQYF. In DNA form, the CDR3 reads TGCAGCGTTGATTGGAAATCCACAGATACGCAGTATTTT.

This clonotype was seen at least ten times. This chain links TRBV20-1 with TRBJ1-1, with D possibly TRBD1 on 5 matching bases. The CDR3 has 11 residues. In germline, CDR1 is DFQATT, CDR2 SNEGSKA (reference sequence). CDR3: CSGGGDKEAFF. CDR3 nucleotides: TGCAGCGGCGGGGGGGATAAGGAAGCTTTCTTT.

The chain uses TRBV6-6 and TRBJ2-7; 7 bases agree with TRBD2. J gave up 0 bases and V 6 bases, and 8 bases lay outside the gene matches. The CDR3 is 15 amino acids. Germline assignment: CDR1 MNHNY and CDR2 SVGAGI (reference sequence). The CDR3 DNA sequence: TGTGCCAGCAGCCCGGGGCGGGGGTACTCCTACGAGCAGTACTTC. It translates to CASSPGRGYSYEQYF.

This clonotype has ten or more counts. This chain links TRBV7-2 with TRBJ1-5, with D unresolved. Germline loops: CDR1 SGHTA, CDR2 FQGNSA. This CDR3 is built from 15 residues. Trimming took 5 bases from V and 3 from J, leaving 14 bases between them. The chain's CDR3 is CASSRSRRDNQPQHF. CDR3 DNA: TGTGCCAGCAGCCGTTCTCGAAGGGACAATCAGCCCCAGCATTTT.

The sample holds many counts of this clonotype. The chain couples TRBV28 to TRBJ2-5; 13 nucleotides align to TRBD2. With V trimmed by 6 bases and J by 5 bases, 15 bases remained unmatched. CDR3 length: 18 residues. Germline V gene sequence: CDR1 MDHEN, CDR2 SYDVKM. CDR3 region: CASRDLEGLAGPRETQYF. DNA for the CDR3: TGTGCCAGCAGGGACCTCGAGGGACTAGCGGGACCTAGGGAGACCCAGTACTTC.

This clonotype was picked up many times. V usage is TRBV6-5 and J usage is TRBJ2-3; 11 nucleotides agree with TRBD2. The CDR3 is 15 residues long. Per germline, CDR1 MNHEY and CDR2 SVGAGI. Trimming removed 6 bases from V and 6 bases from J; junction bases left unmatched: 8. CDR3 protein: CASSLTSGRADTQYF. The CDR3, as DNA: TGTGCCAGCAGCCTAACTAGCGGGAGAGCTGATACGCAGTATTTT.

This clonotype was recorded many times. This sequence joins TRBV25-1 and TRBJ1-6, with D perhaps TRBD1 (6 bases). CDR3 size: 15 residues. CDR1 is MGHDK and CDR2 is SYGVNS in the germline V gene. Trimming took off 4 bases at V and 10 bases at J, with 17 bases between the two ends. The CDR3 region is CASSAGGHGGSPLHF. The CDR3 bases are TGTGCCAGCAGTGCGGGGGGGCATGGGGGATCACCCCTCCACTTT.

This clonotype was counted at least ten times. This chain uses TRBV28 with TRBJ2-1; a weak D match, TRBD1 (5 bases). Germline V gene data show CDR1 as MDHEN and CDR2 as SYDVKM. V was clipped by 0 bases and J by 6 bases, with 18 bases between them. The CDR3 is 17 residues long. The CDR3 sequence: CASSLWVRSRQSNEQFF. In DNA form, the CDR3 reads TGTGCCAGCAGTTTATGGGTGCGTTCGAGACAGAGCAATGAGCAGTTCTTC.

This clonotype has ten or more counts. J is TRBJ2-6 and V is TRBV15, with D perhaps TRBD1 (6 bases). The V gene's germline CDR1 is LNHNV and CDR2 YYDKDF (reference sequence). The CDR3 length is 15 residues. V lost 2 bases and J 3 bases, leaving 8 bases between the germline ends. The DNA of the CDR3 is TGTGCCACCAGCAGAAACAGGGTTGGGGCCAACGTCCTGACTTTC. This encodes CATSRNRVGANVLTF.

The chain couples TRBV28 to TRBJ2-1, with D unresolved. CDR3 length equals 14 residues. Trimming removed 6 bases at V and 6 bases at J, with 15 bases between. Germline lookup yields CDR1 MDHEN and CDR2 SYDVKM. The CDR3 DNA follows: TGTGCCAGCAGCCCCCGTCTTTCCATCAATGAGCAGTTCTTC. As protein: CASSPRLSINEQFF.

This clonotype was detected ten times or more. The V gene is TRBV6-1, the J gene TRBJ2-4; D gene unclear. This CDR3 is built from 13 residues. Germline lookup yields CDR1 MNHNS and CDR2 SASEGT. Trimming removed 3 bases at V and 0 bases at J, with 3 bases between. DNA of the CDR3: TGTGCCAGCAGTGAGGTAGCCAAAAACATTCAGTACTTC. The encoded protein is CASSEVAKNIQYF.

This clonotype was seen at least ten times. The chain couples TRBV18 to TRBJ2-3; D call uncertain. Germline CDR1 reads KGHSH; CDR2 reads LQKENI. The germline V and J ends were trimmed by 5 bases and 1 base, with 7 bases remaining between them. The CDR3 is 13 amino acids. DNA for the CDR3: TGTGCCAGCTCAAGAGACGGCACAGATACGCAGTATTTT. Amino acids: CASSRDGTDTQYF.

At least ten counts were recorded for this clonotype. This chain links TRBV10-2 with TRBJ2-2; the match to TRBD1 covers 9 bases. V lost 5 bases to trimming and J lost 7 bases; unmatched junction nucleotides: 8. CDR3 length: 15 amino acids. Germline V gene sequence: CDR1 WSHSY, CDR2 SAAADI. CDR3 amino acids: CASSSDRGSDGELFF. In DNA form, the CDR3 reads TGCGCCAGCAGTTCCGACAGGGGGTCTGACGGGGAGCTGTTTTTT.

This clonotype was observed many times. The rearrangement links TRBV20-1 to TRBJ1-6, with a tentative D call TRBD1 (6 bases). Trimming cost V 2 bases and J 6 bases, with 14 bases left between them. This CDR3 region has 15 residues. CDR1 DFQATT and CDR2 SNEGSKA come from the germline V gene (reference sequence). The CDR3 loop reads CSARLSTGINSPLHF. CDR3 sequence (DNA): TGCAGTGCTAGATTGTCGACAGGCATTAATTCACCCCTCCACTTT.